The 25 T cell receptor beta chains reported below all come from one sample, sequenced in a study of T cell repertoires in cytomegalovirus infection. The antigens of these receptors remain unknown. TCRdb re-derived calls from the reads in MiXCR, one entry per CDR3 protein. The data show fewer than 1,000,000 distinct CDR3 sequences, roughly 30% seen once. Source: cultured CD8+ T cells from PBMCs, taken from culture after CMV antigen stimulation. Receptors were obtained from a human donor in good health (CMV status not recorded). Some clones in this sample may be carry-over from other donors' samples.

The sample holds many counts of this clonotype. V gene TRBV7-8 combines with J gene TRBJ2-3; the D is unclear. The V and J ends lost 0 bases and 0 bases respectively, with 4 bases between them. The germline CDR1 and CDR2 sequences are SGHVS and FQNEAQ. This CDR3 spans 14 amino acids. CDR3 bases: TGTGCCAGCAGCTTAGCCTTTAGCACAGATACGCAGTATTTT. Protein product: CASSLAFSTDTQYF.

The gene calls are TRBV14 and TRBJ2-1; the match to TRBD2 covers 7 bases. Germline V gene sequence: CDR1 SGHDN, CDR2 FVKESK. This CDR3 spans 15 amino acids. With 6 bases clipped from V and 2 bases from J, the junction kept 7 bases outside the gene matches. In nucleotides, the CDR3 is TGTGCCAGCAGTCCCTACCGGGGGGCCTACAATGAGCAGTTCTTC. Translated: CASSPYRGAYNEQFF.

This clonotype was found a few times. The chain couples TRBV7-6 to TRBJ1-2; D uncertain. V dropped 6 bases and J dropped 8 bases, with 28 bases sitting between them. Germline CDR1 reads SGHVS; CDR2 reads FNYEAQ. The CDR3 extends over 17 amino acids. CDR3 sequence: CASSQPRSRPGVGGYTF. The CDR3 bases are TGTGCCAGCAGTCAACCGCGATCCCGGCCTGGGGTTGGGGGCTACACCTTC.

The CDR3 loop is CASSSRTSDTGELFF. The CDR3 nucleotides read TGTGCCAGCAGTTCAAGGACTAGCGACACCGGGGAGCTGTTTTTT. This sequence joins TRBV12-3 or TRBV12-4 and TRBJ2-2, with TRBD2 matching 9 bases. V trimming: 4 bases; J trimming: 3 bases; junction bases outside the gene matches: 3. The CDR3 has 15 amino acids.

This sequence joins TRBV5-6 and TRBJ2-7, with TRBD2 matching over 7 bases. V shed 8 bases, J shed 2 bases, and the junction held 4 bases outside the gene matches. The germline gives CDR1 SGHDT, CDR2 YYEEEE. The CDR3 has 12 residues. CDR3 protein: CASTSGAYEQYV. The CDR3 DNA sequence: TGTGCCAGTACAAGCGGGGCCTACGAGCAGTACGTC.

In this sample, this clonotype turned up a few times. The chain recombines TRBV29-1 with TRBJ1-2, with no clear D. Germline V lookup: CDR1 SQVTM, CDR2 ANQGSEA. The CDR3 consists of 12 residues. V was clipped by 7 bases and J by 2 bases, with 11 bases between them. CDR3 in DNA: TGCAGCGCTGACGCCGCGAACTATGGCTACACCTTC. Protein: CSADAANYGYTF.

The chain couples TRBV7-6 to TRBJ2-1; 8 bases are a match to TRBD1. This CDR3 has 15 amino acids. Germline V CDR1 and CDR2: SGHVS, FNYEAQ. V shed 4 bases and J 8 bases; nucleotides not matched to a gene: 10. As DNA, the CDR3 is TGTGCCAGCAGCTACGACCCGGACAGGGTCGATGAGCAGTTCTTC. Residues: CASSYDPDRVDEQFF.

This clonotype was recorded at least ten times. The V and J genes are TRBV7-8 and TRBJ2-1, with a weak D call TRBD2 (5 bases). The germline V gene has CDR1 SGHVS and CDR2 FQNEAQ. The ends were cut back, 1 base at V and 3 bases at J, with 13 bases in the middle. This CDR3 has 16 residues. CDR3 nucleotides: TGTGCCAGCAGCTTAGTTGCGGGCTCCGACTACAATGAGCAGTTCTTC. Its protein product is CASSLVAGSDYNEQFF.

The CDR3 nucleotides are TGTGCCAGCAGTGCCATCCTGACAGGGCGAGGGCAAGAGACCCAGTACTTC. As protein: CASSAILTGRGQETQYF. V and J are TRBV2 and TRBJ2-5; 7 nucleotides line up with TRBD1. The CDR3 sequence is 17 residues long. Trimming cost V 4 bases and J 2 bases; bases outside gene matches: 13. Germline V gives CDR1 SNHLY, CDR2 FYNNEI.

The chain uses TRBV9 and TRBJ1-5; TRBD1 matches at 8 bases. This CDR3 has 15 residues. J was trimmed by 10 bases and V by 3 bases; bases with no gene match: 12. CDR1 SGDLS and CDR2 YYNGEE come from the germline V gene. CDR3: CASSAHGQGVEPQHF. For the CDR3, the DNA is TGTGCCAGCAGCGCCCACGGACAGGGAGTCGAACCCCAGCATTTT.

The V gene is TRBV10-2, the J gene TRBJ1-2; the match to TRBD1 covers 9 bases. The junction had 8 bases not matched to a gene; V was cut back by 6 bases and J by 6 bases. This CDR3 has 14 residues. Germline CDR1 and CDR2: WSHSY and SAAADI. CDR3 coding DNA: TGCGCCAGCAGGGGACAGGGCGGTGGGGATGGCTACACCTTC. Its protein product is CASRGQGGGDGYTF.

This clonotype was counted a few times. This chain joins TRBV19 and TRBJ2-2, with D uncertain. The CDR3 runs 13 residues. With 11 bases removed from V and 5 bases from J, the gap between germline ends came to 15 bases. CDR1 LNHDA and CDR2 SQIVND come from the germline V gene (reference sequence). The CDR3 protein is CARRKGSTGELFF. DNA of the CDR3: TGTGCCCGCCGAAAAGGCTCGACCGGGGAGCTGTTTTTT.

The chain combines TRBV6-5 with TRBJ1-1; 8 nucleotides line up with TRBD1. Germline-derived CDR1 and CDR2 are MNHEY and SVGAGI. The CDR3 contains 16 residues. The V and J ends lost 5 bases and 0 bases, in that order; junction bases with no gene match: 8. CDR3 protein: CASSLDRGSLNTEAFF. CDR3 nucleotides: TGTGCCAGCAGTCTCGACAGGGGAAGTCTGAACACTGAAGCTTTCTTT.

This sequence joins TRBV7-6 and TRBJ2-5, with TRBD1 as a possible D gene (8 bases). The CDR3 is made up of 20 amino acids. CDR1 SGHVS and CDR2 FNYEAQ come from the germline V gene. Trimming took 5 bases from V and 1 from J, leaving 29 bases between them. CDR3: CASSVLWTGTIGGGQETQYF. The CDR3 DNA sequence: TGTGCCAGCAGCGTCCTATGGACAGGGACCATTGGCGGGGGCCAAGAGACCCAGTACTTC. The variable domain in full, completed from reference TRBV7-6 and TRBJ2-5, reads GAGVSQSPRYKVTKRGQDVALRCDPISGHVSLYWYRQALGQGPEFLTYFNYEAQQDKSGLPNDRFSAERPEGSISTLTIQRTEQRDSAMYRCASSVLWTGTIGGGQETQYFGPGTRLLVL.

The J gene is TRBJ2-5, the V gene TRBV29-1; D is uncertain. Germline lookup yields CDR1 SQVTM and CDR2 ANQGSEA. The CDR3 is 18 residues long. Trimming left V 5 bases short and J 3 bases short, with 28 bases between. CDR3 in DNA: TGCAGCGTTCGCCAAACGATCAGAGGCTTGGACGCTAAAGAGACCCAGTACTTC. It specifies CSVRQTIRGLDAKETQYF.

Of note for this clonotype: This may stem from a read error, because a much larger clone lies one nucleotide away. The chain employs TRBV12-3 or TRBV12-4 and TRBJ1-2, with a tentative D call TRBD1 (6 bases). Trimming cost V 10 bases and J 6 bases, with 9 bases left between them. The CDR3 covers 10 residues. The CDR3 sequence: CANRADGYTF. In DNA, the CDR3 is TGTGCCAACAGGGCGGATGGCTACACCTTC.

The chain has TRBV6-8 and TRBJ2-2, with 7 nucleotides matching TRBD1. J lost 3 bases, V lost 0 bases, and 7 bases had no gene match. This CDR3 has 17 residues. CDR1 and CDR2 (germline): MNHGY, SAAAGT. The CDR3 loop reads CASSYSWTGQYTGELFF. The CDR3 nucleotides are TGTGCCAGCAGTTACTCATGGACAGGACAGTACACCGGGGAGCTGTTTTTT.

This clonotype has only a few counts. The chain employs TRBV19 and TRBJ1-1, with 7 bases identical to TRBD1. Germline V CDR1 and CDR2: LNHDA, SQIVND (reference sequence). The CDR3 has 20 amino acids. V lost 1 base and J lost 4; bases outside the gene matches: 21. This CDR3 is CASSIVHRSGTVGIGTEAFF. The CDR3, as DNA: TGTGCCAGTAGTATAGTTCATAGATCGGGGACAGTCGGGATTGGCACTGAAGCTTTCTTT.

The chain links TRBV19 to TRBJ2-2; D may be TRBD1 (5 bases). Germline V gene data show CDR1 as LNHDA and CDR2 as SQIVND (reference sequence). Trimming cost V 5 bases and J 0 bases, with 13 bases left between them. This CDR3 is built from 16 residues. This CDR3 is CASSPRTLPNTGELFF. In DNA, the CDR3 is TGTGCCAGTAGTCCCCGGACATTACCGAACACCGGGGAGCTGTTTTTT.

The chain couples TRBV6-5 to TRBJ2-7; D remains unclear. Between the trimmed V and J ends, which lost 6 bases and 4 bases, there was a span of 7 bases. CDR3 length equals 11 residues. Germline CDR1 reads MNHEY; CDR2 reads SVGAGI. DNA of the CDR3: TGTGCCAGCAGACTTTCGTACGAGCAGTACTTC. This encodes CASRLSYEQYF.

This clonotype has a handful of counts. This chain uses TRBV6-5 with TRBJ1-6, with D possibly being TRBD1 (5 bases). The CDR3 has 14 residues. CDR1 and CDR2 from the germline V gene are MNHEY and SVGAGI. The V gene lost 6 bases and the J gene lost 9 bases, with 15 bases spanning the gap. For the CDR3, the DNA is TGTGCCAGCAGGGGAGGGGCGCACGGTTCACCCCTCCACTTT. Its protein product is CASRGGAHGSPLHF.

J is TRBJ2-7 and V is TRBV6-2 or TRBV6-3; D possibly matches TRBD1 or TRBD2 (5 bases each). Per germline, CDR1 MNHEY and CDR2 SVGEGT. The CDR3 loop spans 13 amino acids. V shed 7 bases and J shed 6 bases, with 16 bases lying between them. CDR3 residues: CASTYGALGEQYV. CDR3 in DNA: TGTGCCAGCACCTACGGGGCCCTTGGCGAGCAGTACGTC.

This chain joins TRBV10-3 and TRBJ1-6; no clear D gene. V lost 4 bases to trimming and J lost 8 bases, with 12 bases between them. The CDR3 sequence is 14 residues long. Germline assignment: CDR1 ENHRY and CDR2 SYGVKD. The CDR3 coding sequence is TGTGCCATCAGTGGCAAGGGATGGGATTCACCCCTCCACTTT. Translated, it gives CAISGKGWDSPLHF.

The V and J genes are TRBV3-1 and TRBJ2-1; D unclear. Germline V gives CDR1 LGHDT, CDR2 YNNKEL (reference sequence). CDR3 length: 12 residues. The ends were cut back, 0 bases at V and 8 bases at J, with 5 bases in the middle. The CDR3 is CASSQDYDEQFF. CDR3 sequence (DNA): TGTGCCAGCAGCCAAGATTACGATGAGCAGTTCTTC.

This clonotype was counted many times. The chain uses TRBV7-2 and TRBJ1-6; no clear D gene. The germline gives CDR1 SGHTA, CDR2 FQGNSA. Trimming stripped 10 bases from V and 4 bases from J, with 17 bases between. CDR3 size: 15 residues. In DNA form, the CDR3 reads TGTGCCACTATTGCGATGCGGGGTTATAATTCACCCCTCCACTTT. Protein: CATIAMRGYNSPLHF.